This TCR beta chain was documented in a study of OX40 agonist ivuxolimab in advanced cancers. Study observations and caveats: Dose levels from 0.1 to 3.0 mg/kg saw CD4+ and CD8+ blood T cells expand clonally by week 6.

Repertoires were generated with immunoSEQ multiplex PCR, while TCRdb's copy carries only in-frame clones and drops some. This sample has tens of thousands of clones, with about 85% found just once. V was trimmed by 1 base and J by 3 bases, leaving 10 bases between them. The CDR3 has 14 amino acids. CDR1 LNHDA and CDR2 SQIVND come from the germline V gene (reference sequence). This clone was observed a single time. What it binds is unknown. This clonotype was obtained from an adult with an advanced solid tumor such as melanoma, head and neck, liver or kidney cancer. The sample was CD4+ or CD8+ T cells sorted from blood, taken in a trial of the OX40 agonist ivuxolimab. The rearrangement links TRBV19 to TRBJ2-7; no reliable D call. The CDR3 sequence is CASSIVLWGYEQYF. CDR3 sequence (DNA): TGTGCCAGTAGTATAGTCTTATGGGGCTACGAGCAGTACTTC.